The rows below give T cell receptor beta chains drawn from one sample of a study of T-cell memory formation after mild COVID-19. TCRdb recomputed calls from the 5' RACE reads with MiXCR, one row per CDR3 protein. Of roughly 350,000 distinct CDR3 sequences detected, roughly an eighth appear once; the ten largest clones hold around a fifth. Sequencing was carried out using PBMCs or a T cell subset sorted from them (not recorded which). These receptors were collected from a man aged 18 to 30 who had mild COVID-19 (a few samples of this study predate the infection). Cell type and time point are not known. Each CDR3 is given with its conserved first and last residue. D genes are given only for firm matches. Not every row has a clone size; where given, it reads once, few, many or a size class.

j_call d_call v_call cdr3_length clone_size cdr3_nt cdr3_aa
TRBJ1-3 - TRBV9 15 few TGTGCCAGCAGCGTAGATGGTGACTCTGGAAACACCATATATTTT CASSVDGDSGNTIYF
TRBJ2-1 TRBD2 TRBV4-1 16 few TGCGCCAGCAGCCAAAAACTAGCGGGGGGGCCGCATGAGCAGTTCTTC CASSQKLAGGPHEQFF
TRBJ2-6 TRBD2 TRBV7-2 20 - TGTGCCAGCAGGGCCGGGACTAGCGGGGGTTTCAGCTCTGGGGCCAACGTCCTGACTTTC CASRAGTSGGFSSGANVLTF
TRBJ2-3 - TRBV9 17 few TGTGCCAGCAGCGTAAGTTCCGGAACACCCAGCACAGATACGCAGTATTTT CASSVSSGTPSTDTQYF
TRBJ2-1 - TRBV24-1 13 many TGTGCCACCAGTCGCTCCGGGTTCGATGAGCAGTTCTTC CATSRSGFDEQFF
TRBJ1-4 - TRBV20-1 15 many TGCAGTGCTAGTTCCGAAGGGGGAAGACAAAAAAAACTGTTTTTT CSASSEGGRQKKLFF
TRBJ2-5 - TRBV29-1 11 few TGCAGCGCGCACAGTGGTACCACCCAGTACTTC CSAHSGTTQYF
TRBJ2-1 - TRBV20-1 14 few TGCAGTGCTAGGTCGGACAGCTTCTACAATGAGCAGTTCTTC CSARSDSFYNEQFF
TRBJ2-5 TRBD2 TRBV5-1 15 few TGCGCCAGCAGCTTGGCTAGCGGGCCCCAGGAGACCCAGTACTTC CASSLASGPQETQYF
TRBJ2-7 TRBD1 TRBV9 14 - TGTGCCAGCAGCGAGACAGGGAGCCACTACGAGCAGTACTTC CASSETGSHYEQYF
TRBJ1-4 - TRBV6-5 14 many TGTGCCAGCAGCCCCCGGGCCCCGGATGAAAAACTGTTTTTT CASSPRAPDEKLFF
TRBJ2-3 - TRBV7-2 14 - TGTGCCAGCAGCTTAAGGTCTCGGGCAGATACGCAGTATTTT CASSLRSRADTQYF
TRBJ1-2 TRBD1 TRBV6-2/TRBV6-3 13 - TGTGCCAGCACCCCGACAGGGGCCGCTGGCTACACCTTC CASTPTGAAGYTF
TRBJ1-1 - TRBV6-6 13 few TGTGCCAGCAGTTATGAGATTTACACTGAAGCTTTCTTT CASSYEIYTEAFF